A few counts support the clone carrying this T cell receptor (beta chain). Its specificity is unknown. The assay was immunoSEQ multiplex PCR, and TCRdb's table has in-frame clones only and misses some. Here the sample spans 45,000 to 60,000 clones, over 70% being singletons. With no exception, relapse followed autologous stem cell transplantation in all patients, and brentuximab vedotin exposure varied. The sample is drawn from a study of PD-1 blockade in classical Hodgkin lymphoma. CDR3 length: 13 residues. Germline V gene data show CDR1 as SGHTA and CDR2 as FQGTGA. Between the trimmed V and J ends, which lost 3 bases and 6 bases, there was a span of 9 bases. Broader study findings: Reports indicated that newly diagnosed patients had lower baseline TCR diversity than healthy donors did.

The sequences come from peripheral blood mononuclear cells (PBMCs), collected at baseline. The source is a human donor with classical Hodgkin lymphoma. This chain connects TRBV7-3 to TRBJ1-5; possibly TRBD1 for D (5 bases). This CDR3 reads CASSLGEGQPQHF. The CDR3 nucleotides read TGTGCCAGCAGCTTGGGGGAAGGTCAGCCCCAGCATTTT.